This passage covers 12 T cell receptor beta chains from one sample sequenced in a study of blood T cell repertoires in COVID-19. Sequenced by immunoSEQ multiplex PCR; TCRdb stores in-frame clones only, minus some. The sample lists about 140,000 clones, 75% to 85% occurring once. The sequenced material came from peripheral blood. These receptors were collected from a woman aged 80 or older with active or convalescent COVID-19.

V gene TRBV28 combines with J gene TRBJ1-6; D unresolved. CDR1 and CDR2 from the germline V gene are MDHEN and SYDVKM. The V and J ends lost 5 bases and 8 bases respectively, with 16 bases between them. The CDR3 loop spans 15 amino acids. CDR3 amino acids: CASSTGVGVDSPLHF. The CDR3 DNA reads TGTGCCAGCAGTACCGGGGTTGGGGTTGATTCACCCCTCCACTTT.

This clone appeared a single time. An end of the junction does not agree with germline; a read error may underlie this. This sequence joins TRBV6-5 and TRBJ1-5; unclear D gene. The germline V gene encodes CDR1 MNHEY and CDR2 SVGAGI. The CDR3 contains 15 residues. CDR3 region: CASSYLEGSHQPQHF. CDR3 DNA: TGTGCCAGCAGTTACCTCGAGGGTAGCCATCAGCCCCAGCATTTT.

The rearrangement uses TRBV7-8 and TRBJ1-4; D not resolved. V lost 1 base and J lost 0, with 12 bases in between. The CDR3 has 17 residues. Germline V gives CDR1 SGHVS, CDR2 FQNEAQ. The DNA of the CDR3 is TGTGCCAGCAGCTTAGTACCCTCGGTTGCAACTAATGAAAAACTGTTTTTT. Amino acid sequence: CASSLVPSVATNEKLFF.

The rearrangement uses TRBV28 and TRBJ1-6; TRBD1 matches at 7 bases. V lost 3 bases and J lost 6; bases outside the gene matches: 8. The germline V gene encodes CDR1 MDHEN and CDR2 SYDVKM. There are 16 residues in the CDR3. CDR3 coding DNA: TGTGCCAGCAGTTTGTCTACAGGGGTCTCTAATTCACCCCTCCACTTT. This codes for CASSLSTGVSNSPLHF.

CDR3 bases: TGTGCCAGTAGTATATCCACGGGTAACACTGAAGCTTTCTTT. This translates into CASSISTGNTEAFF. The V gene is TRBV19, the J gene TRBJ1-1; D not resolved. Trimming stripped 2 bases from V and 2 bases from J, with 9 bases between. Germline V lookup: CDR1 LNHDA, CDR2 SQIVND (reference sequence). The CDR3 consists of 14 residues.

The chain carries TRBV19 and TRBJ1-2; TRBD1 might be the D (6 bases). The CDR3 is made up of 13 amino acids. The V end was cut by 6 bases, the J end by 3 bases, with 11 bases between. CDR1 is LNHDA and CDR2 is SQIVND in the germline V gene (reference sequence). CDR3: CASSQQGHYGYTF. CDR3 DNA: TGTGCCAGTAGCCAACAGGGACACTATGGCTACACCTTC.

This clone was counted once. This chain links TRBV28 with TRBJ1-2; the D is unclear. Between the trimmed V and J ends, which lost 4 bases and 5 bases, there was a span of 23 bases. Looked up from germline, CDR1 is MDHEN and CDR2 is SYDVKM. The CDR3 sequence is 17 residues long. Here the CDR3 DNA reads TGTGCCAGCAGTTCCCCCACTTTGGGCAGAGAGTTTTATGGCTACACCTTC. It translates to CASSSPTLGREFYGYTF.

J is TRBJ2-1 and V is TRBV5-1; 7 bases align to TRBD2. The CDR3 covers 15 residues. V shed 2 bases, J shed 0 bases, and the junction held 2 bases outside the gene matches. Germline V CDR1 and CDR2: SGHRS, YFSETQ. The CDR3 reads CASSFTGGSYNEQFF. In DNA, the CDR3 is TGCGCCAGCAGCTTTACGGGGGGCTCCTACAATGAGCAGTTCTTC. The full variable domain, completed using reference TRBV5-1 and TRBJ2-1, is KAGVTQTPRYLIKTRGQQVTLSCSPISGHRSVSWYQQTPGQGLQFLFEYFSETQRNKGNFPGRFSGRQFSNSRSEMNVSTLELGDSALYLCASSFTGGSYNEQFFGPGTRLTVL.

This chain uses TRBV3-1 (or the pseudogene TRBV3-2) with TRBJ2-1; D gene ambiguous. CDR3 length equals 14 residues. V gave up 2 bases and J gave up 4 bases, with 9 bases separating them. Germline CDR1 is LGHDT and CDR2 is YNNKEL (reference sequence). As DNA, the CDR3 is TGTGCCAGCAGCCAATTGGAGTGGTACAATGAGCAGTTCTTC. Its protein is CASSQLEWYNEQFF.

The genes are TRBV28 and TRBJ1-1; 9 bases agree with TRBD1. The CDR3 consists of 15 residues. CDR1 and CDR2 from the germline V gene are MDHEN and SYDVKM. Unmatched junction bases numbered 10, after V lost 6 bases and J lost 5 bases. CDR3 bases: TGTGCCAGCAGGCCGTCGACAGGGGGGTTGACTGAAGCTTTCTTT. Translating it yields CASRPSTGGLTEAFF. Full variable domain (rest looked up from reference TRBV28 and TRBJ1-1): DVKVTQSSRYLVKRTGEKVFLECVQDMDHENMFWYRQDPGLGLRLIYFSYDVKMKEKGDIPEGYSVSREKKERFSLILESASTNQTSMYLCASRPSTGGLTEAFFGQGTRLTVV.

The chain links TRBV2 to TRBJ2-5; TRBD1 aligns across 11 bases. CDR1 and CDR2 (germline): SNHLY, FYNNEI. The ends lost 6 bases at V and 5 bases at J; junction bases unmatched: 11. This CDR3 region has 16 residues. The CDR3 nucleotides read TGTGCCAGCAGCCAGGACAGGGGGCTAGGTTTGGAGACCCAGTACTTC. It encodes CASSQDRGLGLETQYF.

The chain links TRBV18 to TRBJ2-1; 8 nucleotides align to TRBD1. Looked up from germline, CDR1 is KGHSH and CDR2 is LQKENI. V lost 5 bases, J lost 9 bases, and 6 bases stayed unmatched. CDR3 length equals 13 residues. The CDR3 nucleotides are TGTGCCAGCTCATCGGGACAGGTATTTGAGCAGTTCTTC. Encoded protein: CASSSGQVFEQFF.